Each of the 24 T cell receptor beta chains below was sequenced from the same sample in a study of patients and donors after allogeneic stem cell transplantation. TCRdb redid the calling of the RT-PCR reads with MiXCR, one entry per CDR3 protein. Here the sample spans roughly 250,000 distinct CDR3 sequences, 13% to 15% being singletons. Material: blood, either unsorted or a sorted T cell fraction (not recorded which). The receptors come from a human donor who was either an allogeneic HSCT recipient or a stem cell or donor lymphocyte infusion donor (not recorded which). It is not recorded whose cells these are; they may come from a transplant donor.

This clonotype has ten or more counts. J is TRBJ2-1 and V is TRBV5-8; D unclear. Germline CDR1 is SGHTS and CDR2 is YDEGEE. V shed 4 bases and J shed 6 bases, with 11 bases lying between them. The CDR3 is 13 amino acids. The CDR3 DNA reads TGTGCCAGCAGCCCAAGACTGTCCAATGAGCAGTTCTTC. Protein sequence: CASSPRLSNEQFF.

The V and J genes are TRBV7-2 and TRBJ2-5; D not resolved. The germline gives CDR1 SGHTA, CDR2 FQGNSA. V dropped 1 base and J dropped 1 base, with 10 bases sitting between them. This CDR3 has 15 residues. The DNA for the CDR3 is TGTGCCAGCAGCTTAGATTCACACCGCCAAGAGACCCAGTACTTC. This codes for CASSLDSHRQETQYF.

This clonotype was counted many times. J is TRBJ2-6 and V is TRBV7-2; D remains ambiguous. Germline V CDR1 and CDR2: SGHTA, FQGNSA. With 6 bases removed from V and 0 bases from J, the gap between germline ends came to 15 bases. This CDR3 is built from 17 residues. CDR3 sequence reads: CASSISSRSSGANVLTF. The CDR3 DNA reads TGTGCCAGCAGTATCTCGTCACGTTCCTCTGGGGCCAACGTCCTGACTTTC.

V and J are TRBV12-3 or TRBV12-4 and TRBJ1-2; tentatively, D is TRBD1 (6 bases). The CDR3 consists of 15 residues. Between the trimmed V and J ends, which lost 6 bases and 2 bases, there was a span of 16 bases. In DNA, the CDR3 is TGTGCCAGCAGACCCGGACAGAACTTCAACTATGGCTACACCTTC. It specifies CASRPGQNFNYGYTF.

The CDR3 sequence is CASSSGQSGSGNTIYF. DNA of the CDR3: TGTGCCAGCAGTTCTGGACAGAGCGGCTCTGGAAACACCATATATTTT. The gene calls are TRBV12-3 or TRBV12-4 and TRBJ1-3, with D perhaps matching TRBD1 (6 bases). The V gene lost 4 bases and the J gene lost 0 bases, with 13 bases spanning the gap. The CDR3 length is 16 residues.

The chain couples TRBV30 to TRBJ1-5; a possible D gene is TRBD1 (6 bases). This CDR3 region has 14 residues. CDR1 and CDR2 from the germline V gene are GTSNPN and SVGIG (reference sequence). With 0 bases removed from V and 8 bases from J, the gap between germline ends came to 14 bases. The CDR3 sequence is CAWSVRGRVKPQHF. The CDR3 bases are TGTGCCTGGAGTGTTCGGGGGCGGGTAAAGCCCCAGCATTTT.

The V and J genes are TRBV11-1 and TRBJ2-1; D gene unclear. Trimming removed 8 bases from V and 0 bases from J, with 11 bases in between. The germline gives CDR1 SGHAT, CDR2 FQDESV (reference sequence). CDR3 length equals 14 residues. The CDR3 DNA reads TGTGCCAGCTCCCAGGTTCGCTCCTACAATGAGCAGTTCTTC. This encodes CASSQVRSYNEQFF.

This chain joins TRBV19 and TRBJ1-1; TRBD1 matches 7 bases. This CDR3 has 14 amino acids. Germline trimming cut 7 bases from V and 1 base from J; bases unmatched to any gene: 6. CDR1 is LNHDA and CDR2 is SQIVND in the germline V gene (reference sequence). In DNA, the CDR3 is TGTGCCAGTACCCAGACAGGGTGGAACACTGAAGCTTTCTTT. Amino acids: CASTQTGWNTEAFF.

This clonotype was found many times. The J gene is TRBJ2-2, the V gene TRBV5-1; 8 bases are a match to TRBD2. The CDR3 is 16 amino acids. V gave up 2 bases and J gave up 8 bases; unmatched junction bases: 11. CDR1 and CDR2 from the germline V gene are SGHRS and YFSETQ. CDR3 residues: CASSFLGLDPLGELFF. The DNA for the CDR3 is TGCGCCAGCAGCTTTTTGGGACTAGACCCGCTGGGGGAGCTGTTTTTT.

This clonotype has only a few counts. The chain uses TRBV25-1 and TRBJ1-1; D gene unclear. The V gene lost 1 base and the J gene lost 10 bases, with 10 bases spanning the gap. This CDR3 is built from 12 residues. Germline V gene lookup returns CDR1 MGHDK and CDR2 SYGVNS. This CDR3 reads CASSESRSRAFF. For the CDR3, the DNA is TGTGCCAGCAGTGAATCAAGGTCTCGAGCTTTCTTT. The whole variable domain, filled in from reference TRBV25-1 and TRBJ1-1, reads EADIYQTPRYLVIGTGKKITLECSQTMGHDKMYWYQQDPGMELHLIHYSYGVNSTEKGDLSSESTVSRIRTEHFPLTLESARPSHTSQYLCASSESRSRAFFGQGTRLTVV.

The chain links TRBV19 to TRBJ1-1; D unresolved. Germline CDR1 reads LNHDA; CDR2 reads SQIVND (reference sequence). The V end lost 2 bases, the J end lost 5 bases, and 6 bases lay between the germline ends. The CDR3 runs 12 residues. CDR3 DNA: TGTGCCAGTAGTATAAGGTGGACTGAAGCTTTCTTT. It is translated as CASSIRWTEAFF.

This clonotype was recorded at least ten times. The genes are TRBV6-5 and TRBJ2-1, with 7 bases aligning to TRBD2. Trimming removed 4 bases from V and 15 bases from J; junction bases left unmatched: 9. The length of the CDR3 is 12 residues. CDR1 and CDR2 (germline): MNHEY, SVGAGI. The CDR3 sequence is CASSSRDYRLFF. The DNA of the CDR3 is TGTGCCAGCAGTTCCCGGGACTACCGTCTGTTCTTC.

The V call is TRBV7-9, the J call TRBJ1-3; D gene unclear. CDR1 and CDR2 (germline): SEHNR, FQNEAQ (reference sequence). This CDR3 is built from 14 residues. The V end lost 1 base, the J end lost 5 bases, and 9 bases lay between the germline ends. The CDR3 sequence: CASSLESGRNTIYF. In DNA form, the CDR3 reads TGTGCCAGCAGCTTAGAGTCGGGGAGAAACACCATATATTTT.

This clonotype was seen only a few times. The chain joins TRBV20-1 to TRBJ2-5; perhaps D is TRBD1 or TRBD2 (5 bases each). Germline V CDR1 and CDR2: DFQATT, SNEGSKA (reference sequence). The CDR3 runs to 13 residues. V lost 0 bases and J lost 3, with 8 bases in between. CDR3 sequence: CSARDGGKETQYF. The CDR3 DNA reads TGCAGTGCTAGAGATGGGGGAAAAGAGACCCAGTACTTC.

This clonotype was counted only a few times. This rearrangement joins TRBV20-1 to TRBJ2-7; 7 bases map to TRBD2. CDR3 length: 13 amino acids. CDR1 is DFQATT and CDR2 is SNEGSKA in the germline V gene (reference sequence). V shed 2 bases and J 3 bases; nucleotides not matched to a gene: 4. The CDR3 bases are TGCAGTGCTAGACGGACTAGTAACTACGAGCAGTACTTC. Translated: CSARRTSNYEQYF.

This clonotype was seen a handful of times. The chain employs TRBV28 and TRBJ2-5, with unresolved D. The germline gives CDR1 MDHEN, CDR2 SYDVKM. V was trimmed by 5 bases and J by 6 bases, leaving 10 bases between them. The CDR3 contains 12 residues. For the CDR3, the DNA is TGTGCCAGCAGTCTACCACAGCAGACCCAGTACTTC. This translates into CASSLPQQTQYF.

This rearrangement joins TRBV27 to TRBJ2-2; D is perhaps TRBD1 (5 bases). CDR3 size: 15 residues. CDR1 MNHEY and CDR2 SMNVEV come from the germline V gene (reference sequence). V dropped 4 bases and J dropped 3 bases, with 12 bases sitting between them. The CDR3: CASSSGAGYTGELFF. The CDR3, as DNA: TGTGCCAGCAGTTCTGGGGCAGGGTACACCGGGGAGCTGTTTTTT.

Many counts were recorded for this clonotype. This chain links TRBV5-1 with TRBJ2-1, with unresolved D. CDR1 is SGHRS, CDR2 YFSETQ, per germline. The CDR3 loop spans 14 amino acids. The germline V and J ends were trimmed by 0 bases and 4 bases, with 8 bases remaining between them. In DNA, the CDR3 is TGCGCCAGCAGCTTGGCGCTTACTTACAATGAGCAGTTCTTC. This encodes CASSLALTYNEQFF.

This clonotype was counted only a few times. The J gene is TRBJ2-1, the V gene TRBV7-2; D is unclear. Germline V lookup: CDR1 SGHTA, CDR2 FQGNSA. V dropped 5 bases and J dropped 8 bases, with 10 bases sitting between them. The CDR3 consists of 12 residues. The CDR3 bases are TGTGCCAGCAGCCAAGAAACGGATGAGCAGTTCTTC. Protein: CASSQETDEQFF. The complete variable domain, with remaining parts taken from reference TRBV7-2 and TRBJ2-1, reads GAGVSQSPSNKVTEKGKDVELRCDPISGHTALYWYRQSLGQGLEFLIYFQGNSAPDKSGLPSDRFSAERTGGSVSTLTIQRTQQEDSAVYLCASSQETDEQFFGPGTRLTVL.

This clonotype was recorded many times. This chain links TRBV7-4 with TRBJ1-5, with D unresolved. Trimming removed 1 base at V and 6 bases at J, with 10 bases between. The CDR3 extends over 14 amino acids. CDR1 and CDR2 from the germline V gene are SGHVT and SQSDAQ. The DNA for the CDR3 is TGTGCCAGCAGCTTAGGGGCGAGCGGTCAGCCCCAGCATTTT. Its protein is CASSLGASGQPQHF.

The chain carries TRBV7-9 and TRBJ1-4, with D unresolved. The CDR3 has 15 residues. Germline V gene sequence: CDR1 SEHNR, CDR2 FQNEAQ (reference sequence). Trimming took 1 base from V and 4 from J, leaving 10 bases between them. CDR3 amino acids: CASSLERGFNEKLFF. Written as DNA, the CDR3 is TGTGCCAGCAGCTTAGAAAGAGGGTTTAATGAAAAACTGTTTTTT.

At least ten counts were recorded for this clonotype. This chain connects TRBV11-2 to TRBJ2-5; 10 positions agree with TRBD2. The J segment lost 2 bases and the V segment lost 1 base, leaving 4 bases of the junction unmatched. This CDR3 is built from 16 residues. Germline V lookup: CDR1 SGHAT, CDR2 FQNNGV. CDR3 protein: CASSLAPLAGQETQYF. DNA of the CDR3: TGTGCCAGCAGCTTAGCCCCACTAGCGGGACAAGAGACCCAGTACTTC. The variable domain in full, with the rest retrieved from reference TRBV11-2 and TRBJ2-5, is EAGVAQSPRYKIIEKRQSVAFWCNPISGHATLYWYQQILGQGPKLLIQFQNNGVVDDSQLPKDRFSAERLKGVDSTLKIQPAKLEDSAVYLCASSLAPLAGQETQYFGPGTRLLVL.

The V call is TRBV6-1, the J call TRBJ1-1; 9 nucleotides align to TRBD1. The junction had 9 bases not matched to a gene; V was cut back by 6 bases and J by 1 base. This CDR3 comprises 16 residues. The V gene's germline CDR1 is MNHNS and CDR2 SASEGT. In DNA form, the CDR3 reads TGTGCCAGCAGATCGGGACAGGGCCTCCGGAACACTGAAGCTTTCTTT. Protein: CASRSGQGLRNTEAFF.

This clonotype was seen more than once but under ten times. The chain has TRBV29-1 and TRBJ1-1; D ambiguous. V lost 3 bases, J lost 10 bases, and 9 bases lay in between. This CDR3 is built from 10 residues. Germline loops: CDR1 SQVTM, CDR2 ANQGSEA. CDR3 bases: TGCAGCGTTGAGGAGGCTGGAGCTTTCTTT. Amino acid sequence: CSVEEAGAFF.